The rows below give T cell receptor beta chains drawn from one sample of a study of shared clonotypes between healthy human individuals. The table came from immunoSEQ multiplex PCR; TCRdb's copy has only in-frame clones and leaves some out. The table shows 650,000 to 800,000 clones, with over 55% occurring only once. What was sequenced was memory CD4+ T cells sorted from blood. The receptor source for this set is a woman in her 30s in good health. Both conserved end residues are part of each CDR3. The D gene is left open where the match is weak. Where a row states a size, it is once, few, many or the class of an expanded clone; other rows omit it.

V	D	J	size	DNA	CDR3
TRBV7-9	NA	TRBJ1-1	once	TGTGCCAGCAGGGAGACGGAGAACACTGAAGCTTTCTTT	CASRETENTEAFF
TRBV19	NA	TRBJ1-1	few	TGTGCCAGTAGTATCAGAGGAGGGGAAAGTCGGGCGGACACTGAAGCTTTCTTT	CASSIRGGESRADTEAFF
TRBV7-9	NA	TRBJ1-1	NA	TGTGCCAGCAGCTTACAGGGAAACACTGAAGCTTTCTTT	CASSLQGNTEAFF
TRBV28	TRBD2	TRBJ2-1	many	TGTGCCAGCAGTTTACCAAAGGTAAAGGGACTAGCTTCCCATGAGCAGTTCTTC	CASSLPKVKGLASHEQFF
TRBV18	NA	TRBJ2-7	NA	TGTGCCAGCTCGAAGGACGCCAGCTCCTACGAGCAGTACTTC	CASSKDASSYEQYF
TRBV4-2	TRBD2	TRBJ2-7	NA	TGTGCCAGCAGCCAGACTAGCGGGAGCCTCTCCTACGAGCAGTACTTC	CASSQTSGSLSYEQYF
TRBV5-1	TRBD1	TRBJ2-3	NA	TGCGCCAGCGGAAAGACAGGGTTTGTGGGCACAGATACGCAGTATTTT	CASGKTGFVGTDTQYF
TRBV11-3	NA	TRBJ2-1	NA	TGTGCCAGCAGCCGGGGTAGGCTAGCGAGGGGTTCCTACAATGAGCAGTTCTTC	CASSRGRLARGSYNEQFF
TRBV28	NA	TRBJ2-1	few	TGTGCCAGCAGTTTACCAGGGACGGACGAGCAGTTCTTC	CASSLPGTDEQFF
TRBV29-1	NA	TRBJ2-1	NA	TGCAGCGTTGATACCCTTTCTGGGAATGAGCAGTTCTTC	CSVDTLSGNEQFF
TRBV5-1	TRBD1	TRBJ2-7	NA	TGCGCCAGCAGCGGTGCGACAGGGGTTATTTCCTACGAGCAGTACTTC	CASSGATGVISYEQYF
TRBV2	NA	TRBJ2-5	NA	TGTGCCAGCAGTGAGAGGGCAGGGGCCCAGTACTTC	CASSERAGAQYF
TRBV6-6	NA	TRBJ1-1	NA	TGTGCCAGCCATGACAGGTGGGTGGGAGAAGCTTTCTTT	CASHDRWVGEAFF
TRBV2	TRBD1	TRBJ1-4	NA	TGTGCCAGCAGTGGTCAGGGGGCATCTAATGAAAAACTGTTTTTT	CASSGQGASNEKLFF
TRBV5-6	NA	TRBJ1-4	few	TGTGCCAGCAGCGCGTTAGACAGTCCTGAAAAACTGTTTTTT	CASSALDSPEKLFF
TRBV10-1	TRBD1	TRBJ1-1	NA	TGCGCCAGCAGTGAGATGACAGGGGGCCCTGAAGCTTTCTTT	CASSEMTGGPEAFF
TRBV6-1	NA	TRBJ1-1	NA	TGTGCCAGCGGGGGCAGGGTCGACACTGAAGCTTTCTTT	CASGGRVDTEAFF
TRBV6-1	NA	TRBJ1-5	many	TGTGCCAGCAGTGCAACACCGTATAGCAATCAGCCCCAGCATTTT	CASSATPYSNQPQHF
TRBV28	NA	TRBJ1-5	NA	TGTGCCAGCACCCCTGGGAGCAATCAGCCCCAGCATTTT	CASTPGSNQPQHF
TRBV5-1	NA	TRBJ1-2	NA	TGCGCCAGCAGCAATGTTATTCGGGGGAACTATGGCTACACCTTC	CASSNVIRGNYGYTF
TRBV6-5	TRBD1	TRBJ2-7	NA	TGTGCCAGCAGTTCTCGCCCGGGACAGGGGTACTACGAGCAGTACTTC	CASSSRPGQGYYEQYF
TRBV5-4	NA	TRBJ1-1	once	TGTGCCAGCAGAGTTTGGGGTGGGCAAGGTGAAGCTTTCTTT	CASRVWGGQGEAFF
TRBV5-8	NA	TRBJ2-5	NA	TGTGCCAGCAGCTTACGGGGGTTAGAGACCCAGTACTTC	CASSLRGLETQYF
TRBV5-1	NA	TRBJ1-1	NA	TGCGCCAGCAGCCTAATTCCCCAGAAGAACACTGAAGCTTTCTTT	CASSLIPQKNTEAFF
TRBV18	TRBD2	TRBJ2-1	NA	TGTGCCAGCTCACCAGGCACCCGGAGCGGGACGTACAATGAGCAGTTCTTC	CASSPGTRSGTYNEQFF
TRBV7-9	TRBD2	TRBJ2-3	NA	TGTGCCAGCAGCTTAGCGTTAGCGGGAGTGGCAGATACGCAGTATTTT	CASSLALAGVADTQYF
TRBV7-3	NA	TRBJ1-1	NA	TGTGCCAGCAGCTTAACATCGAACACTGAAGCTTTCTTT	CASSLTSNTEAFF
TRBV28	NA	TRBJ2-1	NA	TGTGCCAGCAGTTGGCGGGGTTCTGAGCAGTTCTTC	CASSWRGSEQFF
TRBV5-1	TRBD2	TRBJ2-5	NA	TGCGCCAGCAGCTTGGTTTCTAGCGGCGGCAAGAGGACCCAGTACTTC	CASSLVSSGGKRTQYF
TRBV2	NA	TRBJ2-6	many	TGTGCCAGCAACCTTCTTACCTCTGGGGCCAACGTCCTGACTTTC	CASNLLTSGANVLTF
TRBV10-3	TRBD2	TRBJ2-1	NA	TGTGCCATCAGTGAGCGGAGCGGGAGTACCAATGAGCAGTTCTTC	CAISERSGSTNEQFF
TRBV11-2	NA	TRBJ1-1	NA	TGTGCCAGCAGCTTAGTCGCGGGGGCTGGTGAAGCTTTCTTT	CASSLVAGAGEAFF
TRBV5-1	TRBD2	TRBJ2-7	NA	TGCGCCAGCAGCTTGGGGCGGGAGAGCGACGAGCAGTACTTC	CASSLGRESDEQYF
TRBV5-1	TRBD1	TRBJ2-3	NA	TGCGCCAGCAGCCCCGCAACAGGGGGAGATATGCAGTATTTT	CASSPATGGDMQYF
TRBV18	NA	TRBJ2-5	NA	TGTGCCAGCTCACGACTGTCGACTGGGGGAGAGACCCAGTACTTC	CASSRLSTGGETQYF
TRBV7-2	NA	TRBJ1-2	NA	TGTGCCAGCAGCTTTCCAGGGTTACGGGGCTACACCTTC	CASSFPGLRGYTF
TRBV2	NA	TRBJ1-1	few	TGTGCCAGCAGTCGGGACGGATACACTGAAGCTTTCTTT	CASSRDGYTEAFF
TRBV9	NA	TRBJ1-3	NA	TGTGCCAGCAGCGTACCGGGCCTCAACACCATATATTTT	CASSVPGLNTIYF
TRBV11-2	NA	TRBJ1-5	NA	TGTGCCAGCAGCTTGATGACAGGATCCAATCAGCCCCAGCATTTT	CASSLMTGSNQPQHF
TRBV13	NA	TRBJ1-5	once	TGTGCCAGCAGCTTAGGGGGCCATCAGCCCCAGCATTTT	CASSLGGHQPQHF
TRBV7-2	TRBD2	TRBJ2-5	NA	TGTGCCAGCAGCTTCCCTAGCGGGGGAACAGGGGAGACCCAGTACTTC	CASSFPSGGTGETQYF
TRBV7-9	TRBD2	TRBJ2-2	NA	TGTGCCAGCAGCTTAGAGGCTAGCGGTGCGAACACCGGGGAGCTGTTTTTT	CASSLEASGANTGELFF